Detailed here is one T cell receptor beta chain. Its target is unknown. Researchers ran the PCR with 60 Vbeta and 13 Jbeta primers. Sequencing was performed with immunoSEQ multiplex PCR; in TCRdb, only in-frame clones are kept and a portion is missing. The sample has approximately 190,000 clones, 75% to 90% seen once. The data derive from a study of cytomegalovirus exposure and HLA in healthy donors. Findings and limits, study-wide: A missense DCLRE1C variant was associated with V- and J-gene trimming of TCR beta chains in a later analysis, and an independent cohort replicated the association.

CDR3 length: 16 residues. Germline V gene lookup returns CDR1 MNHEY and CDR2 SVGAGI. The V segment lost 3 bases and the J segment 2 bases; nucleotides outside the gene matches: 6. Material: PBMCs. The chain has TRBV6-5 and TRBJ2-1; the match to TRBD1 covers 8 bases. The sequence was collected from a woman aged 45-65 years in good health and CMV-seropositive. The CDR3, as DNA: TGTGCCAGCAGTTATTCGGACAGGGTGGCCTACAATGAGCAGTTCTTC. It yields the protein CASSYSDRVAYNEQFF.